This entry describes one T cell receptor beta chain. Antigen unknown. V shed 6 bases and J 3 bases; nucleotides not matched to a gene: 4. This CDR3 spans 13 amino acids. Sample barcodes and UMIs were carried by the TCR alpha and TCR beta cDNA libraries that 5'RACE generated with constant-segment primers. TCRdb re-derived calls from the 5' RACE reads in MiXCR, one entry per CDR3 protein. The sample includes about 470,000 distinct CDR3 sequences, around a quarter of them seen just once. The source of the sample is a study of T-cell memory formation after mild COVID-19. Whole-study context: Across donors, TCR clusters were largely donor specific.

Broader study findings: Memory from before infection featured some responding clones, which suggests cross-reactive memory joined. Clones which contracted sat mainly in CM and EM if CD4+, and in EMRA if CD8+.

Input material: PBMCs or a T cell subset sorted from them (not recorded which). The sequence was collected from an adult woman who had mild COVID-19 (a few samples of this study predate the infection). Cell type and time point are not known. The J gene is TRBJ2-7, the V gene TRBV12-3 or TRBV12-4; TRBD2 matches 8 bases. The CDR3 sequence is CASSPTSDYEQYF. The CDR3 bases are TGTGCCAGCAGCCCGACTAGCGACTACGAGCAGTACTTC.